These T cell receptor beta chains were read from a single sample in a study of early T cells in non-severe SARS-CoV-2 infection. TCRdb re-called the 5' RACE reads through MiXCR, storing one row per CDR3 protein. The repertoire holds roughly 120,000 distinct CDR3 sequences, with roughly an eighth as singletons. Specimen: whole blood, collected at baseline. The receptor source for this set is an adult who was a healthcare worker with PCR-confirmed SARS-CoV-2 infection or an uninfected control (not recorded which). The CDR3 runs from the conserved cysteine through the conserved F or W. D genes are given only for firm matches. A clone size is listed for some rows: how often the clone was seen (once, few, many), or a class if it is expanded.

15 . TRBJ2-6 . TRBV12-3/TRBV12-4 TGTGCCAGCAGTTTCAGGACGGCTGGGGCCAACGTCCTGACTTTC CASSFRTAGANVLTF
16 . TRBJ2-7 few TRBV11-2 TGTGCCAGCAGCTTATACCTTTCCCCGGATGCCTACGAGCAGTACTTC CASSLYLSPDAYEQYF
16 TRBD2 TRBJ2-2 few TRBV28 TGTGCCAGCGGGACCCTAGCGGGAGTCGACACCGGGGAGCTGTTTTTT CASGTLAGVDTGELFF
13 . TRBJ1-2 few TRBV12-3/TRBV12-4 TGTGCCACCTTACTCGCAGCCAACTATGGCTACACCTTC CATLLAANYGYTF
12 . TRBJ1-1 . TRBV10-3 TGTGCCATCAGTGAGATGAACACTGAAGCTTTCTTT CAISEMNTEAFF
13 . TRBJ1-1 many TRBV6-1 TGTGCCAGCAGTGAATTGGGCAGCACTGAAGCTTTCTTT CASSELGSTEAFF
16 . TRBJ2-2 many TRBV5-1 TGCGCCAGCAGCTTGCTGGAGAAGGGTAATACCGGGGAGCTGTTTTTT CASSLLEKGNTGELFF
18 TRBD2 TRBJ2-3 many TRBV18 TGTGCCAGCTCACCACTTCGCTCCGGGACTACTGGGACAGATACGCAGTATTTT CASSPLRSGTTGTDTQYF
12 . TRBJ1-3 few TRBV29-1 TGCAGCGTTGAGGACGGGGCAGACACCATATATTTT CSVEDGADTIYF
20 TRBD2 TRBJ2-2 many TRBV5-1 TGCGCCAGCAGCTTGGAGGGTATCAGCGGGGGGACCTTGAACACCGGGGAGCTGTTTTTT CASSLEGISGGTLNTGELFF
13 . TRBJ2-4 few TRBV20-1 TGCAGTGCTCGTCACCGGGACCTAAACATTCAGTACTTC CSARHRDLNIQYF
12 . TRBJ2-3 . TRBV15 TGTGCCACCACCTCTAGCACAGATACGCAGTATTTT CATTSSTDTQYF
12 . TRBJ1-4 many TRBV20-1 TGCAGTGCTATCGATCGAGGTGGAAAACTGTTTTTT CSAIDRGGKLFF
16 TRBD1 TRBJ2-7 few TRBV5-8 TGTGCCAGCAGCTTAGGACAGGGGAAATTGCTTTGGGAGCAGTACTTC CASSLGQGKLLWEQYF
12 . TRBJ2-3 . TRBV27 TGTGCCAGCAGGAAACGCACAGATACGCAGTATTTT CASRKRTDTQYF
16 TRBD1 TRBJ2-6 . TRBV29-1 TGCAGCGTTGGAAGGACAGGGACTTCTGGGGCCAACGTCCTGACTTTC CSVGRTGTSGANVLTF
15 TRBD1 TRBJ1-2 . TRBV5-4 TGTGCCAGCAGCCATTCCCCAGGGGGCACCGATGGCTACACCTTC CASSHSPGGTDGYTF
15 TRBD2 TRBJ2-5 . TRBV9 TGTGCCAGCACTCTGGGCGGGGGGAACCAAGAGACCCAGTACTTC CASTLGGGNQETQYF
14 TRBD1 TRBJ1-2 . TRBV7-9 TGTGCCAGCAGCTTTGAGGGACAGGGATATGGCTACACCTTC CASSFEGQGYGYTF
12 . TRBJ2-2 . TRBV29-1 TGCGCTGTGAGGCCGCACACCGGGGAGCTGTTTTTT CAVRPHTGELFF
15 TRBD2 TRBJ2-1 many TRBV7-7 TGTGCTAGCAGCAGACTAGCGGGAGGGCCTGATGAGCAGTTCTTC CASSRLAGGPDEQFF
11 . TRBJ1-1 many TRBV29-1 TGCAGCGTTGCTCTGAACACTGAAGCTTTCTTT CSVALNTEAFF
13 . TRBJ2-3 . TRBV27 TGTGCCAGCAGGGGGAGGGGGGCAGATACGCAGTATTTT CASRGRGADTQYF
13 . TRBJ1-4 many TRBV29-1 TGCAGCGGAAAATCGACAGGACATGAAAAACTGTTTTTT CSGKSTGHEKLFF
16 TRBD2 TRBJ2-1 . TRBV5-4 TGTGCCAGCAGCAGTCTAGCGGGTTCCTCCTACAATGAGCAGTTCTTC CASSSLAGSSYNEQFF
15 . TRBJ2-3 . TRBV13 TGTGCCAGCAGTACGGGTTATCACTCTTCAGATACGCAGTATTTT CASSTGYHSSDTQYF
14 . TRBJ2-7 . TRBV6-6 TGTGCCAGCAGGCCCCGTTGGGGGGTTGGCGAGCAGTACTTC CASRPRWGVGEQYF
12 . TRBJ2-2 . TRBV6-4 TGTGCCAGCAGCCGACTAGTCCGGGAGCTGTTTTTT CASSRLVRELFF
22 . TRBJ2-6 . TRBV27 TGTGCCAGCAGTTTATCCCCACGGACAGCCCCTTTCTCTTCCTCTGGGGCCAACGTCCTGACTTTC CASSLSPRTAPFSSSGANVLTF
14 . TRBJ2-1 many TRBV12-3/TRBV12-4 TGTGCCAGCAGTTTCTTGCCGAGGAGCGATGAGCAGTTCTTC CASSFLPRSDEQFF
14 . TRBJ1-2 few TRBV18 TGTGCCAGCTCCCCCGATAATGGCAGCTATGGCTACACCTTC CASSPDNGSYGYTF
14 TRBD1 TRBJ1-6 . TRBV2 TGTGCCAGCGCGCCGGACAGGGCGAATTCACCCCTCCACTTT CASAPDRANSPLHF
13 . TRBJ2-7 . TRBV7-3 TGTGCCAGCAGCTTACATGGGCCCTACGAGCAGTACTTC CASSLHGPYEQYF
16 . TRBJ2-5 many TRBV7-9 TGTGCCAGCAGCTTAGTTACTGGGTTTGCTCAAGAGACCCAGTACTTC CASSLVTGFAQETQYF
13 TRBD1 TRBJ1-2 few TRBV6-1 TGTGCCAGCAGTGTTAAGGGGGCCTATGGCTACACCTTC CASSVKGAYGYTF
16 TRBD1 TRBJ1-6 . TRBV6-6 TGTGCCAGCAGAGCGGGACAGGGGGCGAAGAATTCACCCCTCCACTTT CASRAGQGAKNSPLHF
20 . TRBJ2-3 . TRBV6-2/TRBV6-3 TGTGCCAGCAGTTACCGAGGCGGGGCAGGAGAGTTCTATAGCACAGATACGCAGTATTTT CASSYRGGAGEFYSTDTQYF
17 TRBD1 TRBJ2-4 . TRBV24-1 TGTGCCACCAGTGATTTTGACAGGGCGGGAGCCAAAAACATTCAGTACTTC CATSDFDRAGAKNIQYF
17 . TRBJ1-4 many TRBV7-9 TGTGCCAGCAGCTTATTTGGTCAGAGAGCAACTAATGAAAAACTGTTTTTT CASSLFGQRATNEKLFF
13 TRBD1 TRBJ2-5 many TRBV20-1 TGCAGTGCTAGGGACAGGGGAGGGGAGACCCAGTACTTC CSARDRGGETQYF
15 . TRBJ2-7 few TRBV7-9 TGTGCCAGCAGCTTAGCAAAGGGTAGCTCCTACGAGCAGTACTTC CASSLAKGSSYEQYF
15 TRBD1 TRBJ1-1 . TRBV5-1 TGCGCCAGCAGCATTACAGGGGCCCCGGGCCCTGAAGCTTTCTTT CASSITGAPGPEAFF
13 . TRBJ1-1 many TRBV6-6 TGTGCCAGCAGTCCTTACATGAACACTGAAGCTTTCTTT CASSPYMNTEAFF
16 . TRBJ2-3 few TRBV20-1 TGCAGTGCTAGAGATCGAGACTTTGACAGCACAGATACGCAGTATTTT CSARDRDFDSTDTQYF
14 TRBD1 TRBJ2-1 few TRBV29-1 TGCAGCGTTGAAAGGGACAGGGGTTACAATGAGCAGTTCTTC CSVERDRGYNEQFF
15 TRBD1 TRBJ1-2 many TRBV5-1 TGCGCCAGCAGCTTTCAGTCAGGGGGGATCTATGGCTACACCTTC CASSFQSGGIYGYTF
14 . TRBJ2-7 few TRBV12-3/TRBV12-4 TGTGCCAGCAGTCACTCCAGGGTTCTTCGAGAGCAGTACTTC CASSHSRVLREQYF
11 . TRBJ1-2 . TRBV29-1 TGCAGCGTCAAGAATAACTATGGCTACACCTTC CSVKNNYGYTF
13 . TRBJ2-7 few TRBV2 TGTGCCAGCACCAGCCCTCGAACCTACGAGCAGTACTTC CASTSPRTYEQYF
12 TRBD1 TRBJ2-7 many TRBV12-3/TRBV12-4 TGTGCCAGCAGTTTAACAGGGGACGAGCAGTACTTC CASSLTGDEQYF
13 . TRBJ2-7 . TRBV28 TGTGCCAGTCGCGGAGGGAACTCCTACGAGCAGTACTTC CASRGGNSYEQYF